This is a list of T cell receptor beta chains from one sample in a study of post-analysis software for immune sequencing data. TCRdb fed the PCR reads into MiXCR, producing one record per CDR3 protein. Found here are fewer than 850,000 distinct CDR3 sequences, about 27% of them singletons; the top ten hold around 0.55%. Material: blood. The source is a girl under 18 with multiple sclerosis. Each CDR3 is given without its conserved first and last residue.

>TRBJ2-5|TRBV20-1
SAFPQREIRETQY
>TRBJ2-6|TRBV29-1
SVDGESGANVLT
>TRBJ2-5|TRBV3-1
ASSGHGPQETQY
>TRBJ1-1|TRBV7-8
ASSPIGVGTEAF
>TRBJ1-1|TRBV7-9
ASSSRTANTEAF
>TRBJ1-1|TRBV7-2
ASSYTGTGGTEAF
>TRBJ1-6|TRBV6-5
ASSYSAAGESPLH
>TRBJ1-1|TRBV6-1
ASSEAGMPPSTEAF
>TRBJ2-1|TRBV20-1
SARDRSGSGFEQF
>TRBJ1-6|TRBV25-1
ASSETRTGASSPLH